The rows below give T cell receptor beta chains drawn from one sample of a study of technical replicates of blood from several donors. Method: immunoSEQ multiplex PCR; TCRdb's copy keeps in-frame clones and lacks some. The sample consists of about 85,000 clones, roughly 94% of them appearing once. The specimen was T cells isolated from PBMCs. Receptor source: a human donor in good health. Both conserved end residues are part of each CDR3. A D gene is named only where the DNA matches it firmly. Expanded clones get a size class; other rows say once, few or many, or leave the size out.

CDR3aa,CDR3nt,v_gene,j_gene,abundance,d_gene
CASSSGVAEWDYEQYF,TGTGCCAGCAGCTCCGGAGTAGCGGAGTGGGATTACGAGCAGTACTTC,TRBV7-9,TRBJ2-7,once,-
CASSRTVPNEQFF,TGTGCCAGCAGCCGGACAGTACCCAATGAGCAGTTCTTC,TRBV5-5,TRBJ2-1,few,-
CASTHTGTGYYEQYF,TGTGCCAGCACCCACACCGGGACAGGCTACTACGAGCAGTACTTC,TRBV6-1,TRBJ2-7,-,TRBD1
CASSYQQLASTDTQYF,TGCGCCAGCAGCTACCAACAGCTCGCGAGCACAGATACGCAGTATTTT,TRBV5-1,TRBJ2-3,-,-
CASSTGTAEAFF,TGTGCCAGCAGTACCGGGACAGCTGAAGCTTTCTTT,TRBV2,TRBJ1-1,few,TRBD1
CSVEGSDQPQHF,TGCAGCGTTGAAGGGTCGGATCAGCCCCAGCATTTT,TRBV29-1,TRBJ1-5,-,-
CARGTSGSETQYF,TGCGCCAGAGGGACTAGCGGGAGTGAGACCCAGTACTTC,TRBV10-1,TRBJ2-5,-,TRBD2
CASSSGLAQNEQFF,TGCGCCAGCAGCTCGGGACTAGCTCAGAATGAGCAGTTCTTC,TRBV5-1,TRBJ2-1,-,TRBD2
CASSPWVQLNTGELFF,TGTGCCAGCAGCCCCTGGGTACAGCTGAACACCGGGGAGCTGTTTTTT,TRBV7-2,TRBJ2-2,-,-
CASSIDLTDGEQYF,TGTGCCAGTAGTATAGATCTGACCGACGGGGAGCAGTACTTC,TRBV19,TRBJ2-7,-,-
CASSPDSIAGPQHF,TGTGCCAGCAGCCCAGACAGTATAGCTGGGCCCCAGCATTTT,TRBV4-2,TRBJ1-5,-,-
CASSFGLGGYTF,TGTGCCAGCAGTTTTGGTCTAGGTGGCTACACCTTC,TRBV28,TRBJ1-2,once,-
CASSQGLAGGTDTQYF,TGCGCCAGCAGCCAAGGACTAGCGGGGGGCACAGATACGCAGTATTTT,TRBV4-1,TRBJ2-3,-,TRBD2
CASSPPGAQGTDTQYF,TGTGCCAGCTCACCACCGGGGGCGCAGGGCACAGATACGCAGTATTTT,TRBV18,TRBJ2-3,-,-
CASRVADSYNEQFF,TGTGCCAGCAGGGTAGCGGACTCCTACAATGAGCAGTTCTTC,TRBV6-6,TRBJ2-1,-,-
CASSPAGTGVWEQYF,TGTGCCAGCAGCCCGGCCGGGACAGGGGTCTGGGAGCAGTACTTC,TRBV7-9,TRBJ2-7,-,TRBD1
CASSFIREDRGRSYGYTF,TGTGCCAGCAGCTTCATCAGGGAAGACAGGGGCCGAAGCTATGGCTACACCTTC,TRBV7-9,TRBJ1-2,-,TRBD1
CASSLGQGNTEAFF,TGTGCCAGCAGCTTAGGGCAGGGTAATACTGAAGCTTTCTTT,TRBV7-2,TRBJ1-1,once,-
CASTSTGGEQYF,TGCGCCAGCACGTCGACGGGAGGCGAGCAGTACTTC,TRBV5-1,TRBJ2-7,-,TRBD2
CASSKAGRELVNEQFF,TGTGCCAGCAGCAAAGCCGGGCGGGAGTTAGTCAATGAGCAGTTCTTC,TRBV21-1,TRBJ2-1,-,-
CASPREGGYRNQPQHF,TGTGCCAGCCCCAGGGAAGGGGGATATCGCAATCAGCCCCAGCATTTT,TRBV28,TRBJ1-5,-,-
CASSLGYGSSYEQYF,TGTGCCAGCAGCTTAGGTTACGGGAGCTCCTACGAGCAGTACTTC,TRBV7-6,TRBJ2-7,-,-
CASSQRPITEAFF,TGTGCCAGCAGCCAGCGGCCGATAACTGAAGCTTTCTTT,TRBV11-2,TRBJ1-1,-,-